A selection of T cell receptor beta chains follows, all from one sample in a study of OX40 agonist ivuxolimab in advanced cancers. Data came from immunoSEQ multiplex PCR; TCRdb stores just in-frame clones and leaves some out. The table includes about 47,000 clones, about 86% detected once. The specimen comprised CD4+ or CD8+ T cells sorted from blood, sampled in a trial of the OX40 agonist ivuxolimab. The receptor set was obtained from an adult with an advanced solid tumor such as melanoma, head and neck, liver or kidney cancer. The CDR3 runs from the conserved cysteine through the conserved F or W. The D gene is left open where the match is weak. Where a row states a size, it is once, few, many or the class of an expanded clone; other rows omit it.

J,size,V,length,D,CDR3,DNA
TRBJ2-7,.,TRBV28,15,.,CASNSPTATPYEQYF,TGTGCCAGCAACAGCCCGACCGCAACCCCCTACGAGCAGTACTTC
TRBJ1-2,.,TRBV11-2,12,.,CASSLGQDGYTF,TGTGCCAGCAGCTTAGGGCAGGACGGCTACACCTTC
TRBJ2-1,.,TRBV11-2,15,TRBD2,CASSLGGSSYNEQFF,TGTGCCAGCAGCTTAGGCGGGAGCTCCTACAATGAGCAGTTCTTC
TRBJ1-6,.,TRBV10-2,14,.,CASSERMDNSPLHF,TGCGCCAGCAGTGAGAGAATGGATAATTCACCCCTCCACTTT
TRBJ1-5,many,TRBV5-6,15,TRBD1,CASSQGARGNQPQHF,TGTGCCAGCAGCCAGGGGGCAAGGGGCAATCAGCCCCAGCATTTT
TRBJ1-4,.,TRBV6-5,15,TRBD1,CASSPSDRAAEKLFF,TGTGCCAGCAGCCCCTCGGACAGGGCGGCTGAAAAACTGTTTTTT
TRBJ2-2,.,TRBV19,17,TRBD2,CASSNPRSSGYTGELFF,TGTGCCAGTAGTAACCCTCGTTCTAGCGGGTACACCGGGGAGCTGTTTTTT
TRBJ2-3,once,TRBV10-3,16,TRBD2,CAISAGSGGRTDTQYF,TGTGCCATCAGTGCGGGGAGCGGGGGGCGCACAGATACGCAGTATTTT
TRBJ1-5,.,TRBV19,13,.,CASSIQGPQPQHF,TGTGCCAGTAGTATACAGGGTCCCCAGCCCCAGCATTTT
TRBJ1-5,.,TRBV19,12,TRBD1,CASSITGEPQHF,TGTGCCAGTAGTATCACAGGGGAGCCCCAGCATTTT
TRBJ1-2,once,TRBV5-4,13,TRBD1,CASSLQGNYGYTF,TGTGCCAGCAGCCTACAGGGGAACTATGGCTACACCTTC
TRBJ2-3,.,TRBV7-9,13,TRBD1,CASSWTGTDTQYF,TGTGCCAGCAGCTGGACAGGGACAGATACGCAGTATTTT
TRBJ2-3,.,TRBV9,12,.,CASSIPSDTQYF,TGTGCCAGCAGCATCCCATCAGATACGCAGTATTTT
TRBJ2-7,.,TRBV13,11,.,CASRDIYEQYF,TGTGCCAGCAGGGACATCTACGAGCAGTACTTC
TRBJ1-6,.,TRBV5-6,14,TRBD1,CASSLRDRDSPLHF,TGTGCCAGCAGCTTGAGGGACAGAGATTCACCCCTCCACTTT
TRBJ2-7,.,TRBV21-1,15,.,CASSARREGQCEQYF,TGTGCCAGCAGCGCTAGGAGGGAGGGTCAGTGCGAGCAGTACTTC
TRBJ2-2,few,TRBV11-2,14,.,CASSFLGATGELFF,TGTGCCAGCAGCTTTCTGGGGGCCACCGGGGAGCTGTTTTTT
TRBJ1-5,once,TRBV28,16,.,CASRQAEGVGNQPQHF,TGTGCCAGCAGGCAGGCGGAGGGGGTTGGCAATCAGCCCCAGCATTTT
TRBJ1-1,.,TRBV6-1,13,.,CASMGNMNTEAFF,TGTGCCAGTATGGGGAACATGAACACTGAAGCTTTCTTT
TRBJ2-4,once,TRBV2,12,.,CASSEWAQVQYF,TGTGCCAGCAGTGAATGGGCGCAGGTTCAGTACTTC
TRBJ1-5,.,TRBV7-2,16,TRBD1,CASSLGTGVFNQPQHF,TGTGCCAGCAGCTTAGGGACAGGGGTATTCAATCAGCCCCAGCATTTT
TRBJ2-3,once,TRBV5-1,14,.,CASSLTGIGDTQYF,TGCGCCAGCAGCTTGACCGGGATCGGAGATACGCAGTATTTT
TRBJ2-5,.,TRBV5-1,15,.,CASSLSGAHQETQYF,TGCGCCAGCAGCTTGAGTGGGGCACATCAAGAGACCCAGTACTTC
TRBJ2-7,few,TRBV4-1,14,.,CASSQDWSSSEQYF,TGCGCCAGCAGCCAAGATTGGAGCAGCTCCGAGCAGTACTTC
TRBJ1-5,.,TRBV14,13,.,CASSPQGNQPQHF,TGTGCCAGCAGCCCCCAAGGCAATCAGCCCCAGCATTTT
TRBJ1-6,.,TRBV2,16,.,CASSEVGWHRNSPLHF,TGTGCCAGCAGTGAAGTTGGGTGGCATCGCAATTCACCCCTCCACTTT
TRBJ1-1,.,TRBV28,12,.,CASSFRGVEAFF,TGTGCCAGCAGTTTTAGGGGTGTTGAAGCTTTCTTT
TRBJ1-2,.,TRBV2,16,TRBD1,CASSEFPGTGGYGYTF,TGTGCCAGCAGTGAATTTCCCGGGACAGGCGGTTATGGCTACACCTTC
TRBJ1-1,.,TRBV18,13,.,CASSPLRQTEAFF,TGTGCCAGCTCACCACTTCGACAGACTGAAGCTTTCTTT
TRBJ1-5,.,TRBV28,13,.,CASGGGSNQPQHF,TGTGCCAGCGGGGGCGGTAGCAATCAGCCCCAGCATTTT
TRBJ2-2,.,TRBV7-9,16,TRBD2,CASSNPGRQNTGELFF,TGTGCCAGCAGCAACCCCGGGAGGCAGAACACCGGGGAGCTGTTTTTT
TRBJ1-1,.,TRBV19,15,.,CASSILDRRNTEAFF,TGTGCCAGTAGTATACTCGACAGGAGGAACACTGAAGCTTTCTTT
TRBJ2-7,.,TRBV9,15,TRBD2,CASSPNWGGYYEQYF,TGTGCCAGCAGCCCCAATTGGGGGGGGTACTACGAGCAGTACTTC
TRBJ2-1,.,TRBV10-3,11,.,CAISAEGEQFF,TGTGCCATCAGTGCGGAGGGTGAGCAGTTCTTC
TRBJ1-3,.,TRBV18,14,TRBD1,CASSQGDRRNTIYF,TGTGCCAGCTCACAGGGGGACAGGAGAAACACCATATATTTT
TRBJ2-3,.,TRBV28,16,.,CASSPLEVVFTDTQYF,TGTGCCAGCAGTCCACTAGAGGTGGTTTTCACAGATACGCAGTATTTT
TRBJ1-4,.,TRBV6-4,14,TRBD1,CASRMGGQAEKLFF,TGTGCCAGCAGGATGGGGGGACAGGCGGAAAAACTGTTTTTT
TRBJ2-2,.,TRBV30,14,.,CAWSGGPNTGELFF,TGTGCCTGGAGTGGGGGACCGAACACCGGGGAGCTGTTTTTT
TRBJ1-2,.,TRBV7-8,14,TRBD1,CASSATGGSYGYTF,TGTGCCAGCAGCGCCACAGGGGGCAGCTATGGCTACACCTTC